This entry features one T cell receptor beta chain sequence. Its antigen is not identified. The germline V gene encodes CDR1 MGHRA and CDR2 YSYEKL. The CDR3 consists of 17 residues. The junction had 18 bases not matched to a gene; V was cut back by 4 bases and J by 12 bases. This sample stems from a study of graft-versus-host responses after intestinal transplantation. Turning to the study itself: For two to four years after anti-thymocyte globulin induction, all recipients took tacrolimus and steroids.

Study-level findings and limits: GvH clones detected in recipient marrow included some appearing first in ileum or blood.

Clones were sequenced by immunoSEQ multiplex PCR, and TCRdb holds only the in-frame ones, with some missing. The data contain around 110,000 clones, 90% of them seen just once; the ten biggest clones take up under 0.2%. The V call is TRBV4-1, the J call TRBJ2-1, with TRBD2 identical over 10 bases. The source is a human donor who received an intestinal transplant. The material was unstimulated CD4+ T cells sorted from spleen or lymph node cells, obtained before intestinal transplant. The CDR3 sequence is CASSRGGFLAGEIVQFF. CDR3 bases: TGCGCCAGCAGCCGTGGAGGGTTTCTAGCGGGAGAAATCGTGCAGTTCTTC.